This T cell receptor beta chain emerged from a study of Tregs in tolerant kidney transplant recipients. The CDR3 is 18 amino acids. Germline V gene sequence: CDR1 SNHLY, CDR2 FYNNEI. Losses at the gene ends were 5 bases for V and 5 bases for J; bases not matched to a gene: 16. General study points: Some patients' samples used different primers over time, so nucleotide sequences weren't comparable. The most relevant donor-specific Treg TCRbeta repertoire apparently came from expansion with activated donor B cells.

On this clone: Its antigen is undetermined.

Here immunoSEQ multiplex PCR was the method, and the copy in TCRdb shows in-frame clones only, minus some. Of tens of thousands of clones in the sample, 85% to 90% were seen once. The TCR originated in a human donor who received a combined kidney and bone marrow transplant. The specimen was CD4+ T cells from blood, collected before the transplant. The chain carries TRBV2 and TRBJ2-7; TRBD1 matches at 12 bases. DNA for the CDR3: TGTGCCAGCAGTCGAAAGATTATACCCGGGACAGGGGGCGACGAGCAGTACTTC. Protein sequence: CASSRKIIPGTGGDEQYF.